This T cell receptor (beta chain) stems from a study of blood T cell repertoires in COVID-19. About the research overall: The United States, Italy and Spain provided the acute and convalescent COVID-19 samples. T cells, B-cell-depleted T cells, or PBMCs supplied cDNA or gDNA.

The authors' processing: Quantification of nucleated cells was approximated via reference gene primer amplification. Data came from immunoSEQ multiplex PCR; TCRdb stores just in-frame clones and leaves some out. Clone size and V and J calls were adopted from that table, with D and trimming inferred from the DNA. Altogether under 85,000 clones are present, approximately 80% being singletons, with the ten largest covering around 5.8%. Germline V gives CDR1 LNHDA, CDR2 SQIVND (reference sequence). The CDR3 consists of 15 residues. Trimming took 4 bases from V and 8 from J, leaving 20 bases between them.

The sample consisted of peripheral blood. The rearrangement uses TRBV19 and TRBJ1-2, with D possibly being TRBD1 (5 bases). The TCR was taken from a man aged 55 to 70 with active or convalescent COVID-19. CDR3 sequence reads: CASSKWEGPAGGYTF. In DNA, the CDR3 is TGTGCCAGTAGTAAGTGGGAGGGGCCCGCCGGCGGCTACACCTTC.